Below are 28 T cell receptor beta chains sequenced from a single sample in a study of blood T cell repertoires in COVID-19. Repertoires were generated with immunoSEQ multiplex PCR, while TCRdb's copy carries only in-frame clones and drops some. Seen here are roughly 180,000 clones, around 83% observed once, and the top ten hold 6.2%. Specimen: PBMCs or T cells enriched from blood (not recorded which). The receptors here all came from a man aged 40-49 years who had recovered from COVID-19.

J is TRBJ2-3 and V is TRBV24-1, with D possibly matching TRBD1 (6 bases). V lost 3 bases and J 2 bases, leaving 11 bases between the germline ends. The germline CDR1 and CDR2 sequences are KGHDR and SFDVKD. The CDR3 is 15 amino acids. The CDR3 DNA reads TGTGCCACCAGTGATCCCTACAGGGACACAGATACGCAGTATTTT. Translation: CATSDPYRDTDTQYF.

The chain uses TRBV19 and TRBJ1-2, with 11 bases fitting TRBD1. J was trimmed by 8 bases and V by 5 bases; bases with no gene match: 10. This CDR3 contains 15 residues. Germline V gives CDR1 LNHDA, CDR2 SQIVND (reference sequence). CDR3 in amino acids: CASSPGPGQGAGYTF. CDR3 in DNA: TGTGCCAGTAGTCCCGGCCCCGGACAGGGGGCGGGCTACACCTTC.

The chain uses TRBV29-1 and TRBJ2-7; TRBD1 agrees at 7 bases. The CDR3 is made up of 14 amino acids. CDR1 and CDR2 from the germline V gene are SQVTM and ANQGSEA. The V segment lost 4 bases and the J segment 6 bases; nucleotides outside the gene matches: 12. The CDR3 spells CSVARMGQLSEQYF. The CDR3 bases are TGCAGCGTTGCCAGGATGGGACAGCTGTCCGAGCAGTACTTC.

Concerning this clone itself: The junction does not match germline at one end; this may be a read error. V usage is TRBV3-1 (or the pseudogene TRBV3-2) and J usage is TRBJ1-2; tentative D call: TRBD1 (5 bases). CDR1 and CDR2 (germline): LGHDT, YNNKEL (reference sequence). This CDR3 has 16 residues. The CDR3 spells CASTQSAQGYNYGYTF. CDR3 coding DNA: TGTGCCAGCACCCAAAGTGCGCAGGGTTACAACTATGGCTACACCTTC.

There are a few counts of this clone. The rearrangement joins TRBV21-1 to TRBJ2-7; the D call TRBD1 from the table was never checked on the DNA. TRBV21-1 is flagged as a pseudogene. The CDR3 loop spans 13 amino acids. The CDR3 region is CASETGTVYEQYF. As DNA, the CDR3 is TGTGCCAGTGAGACAGGCACCGTCTACGAGCAGTACTTC.

For the CDR3, the DNA is TGTGCCAGCAGGGCCGGGGGTTCGGTTGCTGAAGCTTTCTTT. This translates into CASRAGGSVAEAFF. The chain is built from TRBV6-5 and TRBJ1-1, with D perhaps TRBD1 (5 bases). Germline V CDR1 and CDR2: MNHEY, SVGAGI. Trimming left V 6 bases short and J 6 bases short, with 17 bases between. The CDR3 contains 14 residues.

The chain has TRBV13 and TRBJ1-2; D possibly corresponds to TRBD1 (5 bases). Germline V lookup: CDR1 PRHDT, CDR2 FYEKMQ (reference sequence). V was shortened by 5 bases and J by 6 bases, with 10 bases between the two germline ends. The CDR3 is 12 amino acids. This chain's CDR3 is CASSRGTDGYTF. Here the CDR3 DNA reads TGTGCCAGCAGCCGGGGGACGGATGGCTACACCTTC.

The V call is TRBV5-1, the J call TRBJ2-3; TRBD1 might be the D (5 bases). The V gene lost 4 bases and the J gene lost 5 bases, with 14 bases spanning the gap. Germline V gene lookup returns CDR1 SGHRS and CDR2 YFSETQ. The CDR3 is 14 residues long. Here the CDR3 reads CASSLLGAVDTQYF. CDR3 sequence (DNA): TGCGCCAGCAGCCTGTTAGGGGCGGTAGATACGCAGTATTTT.

This clone has only one observation. This chain joins TRBV6-5 and TRBJ1-4; no clear D gene. The CDR3 loop spans 16 amino acids. V was shortened by 3 bases and J by 3 bases, with 14 bases between the two germline ends. Germline V CDR1 and CDR2: MNHEY, SVGAGI. The chain's CDR3 is CASSYRRGGANEKLFF. The DNA for the CDR3 is TGTGCCAGCAGTTATAGGCGGGGTGGGGCTAATGAAAAACTGTTTTTT.

The chain uses TRBV5-4 and TRBJ1-2; D not certain. The CDR3 totals 13 residues. Trimming shortened V by 2 bases and J by 4 bases, and 9 bases separated the two germline ends. Germline CDR1 reads SGHNT; CDR2 reads YYREEE (reference sequence). The CDR3 DNA follows: TGTGCCAGCAGCTTCGGTGTACCCTATGGCTACACCTTC. This sequence encodes CASSFGVPYGYTF.

The chain recombines TRBV6-5 with TRBJ2-7; the D gene is possibly TRBD1 (6 bases). This CDR3 is built from 14 residues. V lost 4 bases and J 7 bases, leaving 17 bases between the germline ends. Looked up from germline, CDR1 is MNHEY and CDR2 is SVGAGI. The CDR3 loop is CASSSSGWGPEQYF. The CDR3 DNA sequence: TGTGCCAGCAGTTCCTCGGGCTGGGGGCCTGAGCAGTACTTC.

CDR3 coding DNA: TGTGCCAGCAGCCAAATAACTAGCGGGAACAATGAGCAGTTCTTC. It yields the protein CASSQITSGNNEQFF. The V call is TRBV4-2, the J call TRBJ2-1, with TRBD2 identical over 10 bases. This CDR3 contains 15 residues. The J segment lost 5 bases and the V segment lost 2 bases, leaving 3 bases of the junction unmatched. CDR1 is LGHNA and CDR2 is YNFKEQ in the germline V gene.

The chain recombines TRBV28 with TRBJ2-1; 11 bases match TRBD2. Losses at the gene ends were 6 bases for V and 10 bases for J; bases not matched to a gene: 8. This CDR3 has 14 amino acids. Germline assignment: CDR1 MDHEN and CDR2 SYDVKM. The CDR3 spells CASRGGTSGPEQFF. CDR3 bases: TGTGCCAGCAGAGGCGGGACTAGCGGCCCCGAGCAGTTCTTC.

J is TRBJ1-1 and V is TRBV6-5; D is ambiguous. The V and J ends lost 2 bases and 4 bases respectively, with 14 bases between them. CDR1 and CDR2 (germline): MNHEY, SVGAGI. The CDR3 consists of 15 residues. CDR3 nucleotide sequence: TGTGCCAGCAGTTACGTTGGAGGTTGGGGCACTGAAGCTTTCTTT. This encodes CASSYVGGWGTEAFF.

The chain recombines TRBV30 with TRBJ1-1; D remains ambiguous. CDR1 and CDR2 from the germline V gene are GTSNPN and SVGIG (reference sequence). Trimming removed 4 bases from V and 6 bases from J, with 9 bases in between. The CDR3 has 11 residues. CDR3 sequence: CAWKASAEAFF. CDR3 sequence (DNA): TGTGCCTGGAAAGCTAGTGCTGAAGCTTTCTTT.

The table lists this clone with a count of one. The genes are TRBV6-5 and TRBJ1-4; TRBD1 matches at 9 bases. The CDR3 consists of 15 residues. Unmatched junction bases numbered 6, after V lost 2 bases and J lost 8 bases. Germline values: CDR1 MNHEY, CDR2 SVGAGI. This CDR3 reads CASSYTGQGDEKLFF. The DNA for the CDR3 is TGTGCCAGCAGTTACACGGGACAGGGAGACGAAAAACTGTTTTTT.

The gene calls are TRBV20-1 and TRBJ1-2; D unclear. This CDR3 spans 8 amino acids. Germline V gene sequence: CDR1 DFQATT, CDR2 SNEGSKA (reference sequence). Trimming pared 8 bases from V and 8 bases from J, leaving 6 bases between. CDR3 loop: CSPEGYTF. CDR3 DNA sequence: TGCAGTCCGGAGGGCTACACCTTC.

CDR3 nucleotide sequence: TGTGCCAGTAAATCGGGATCTGGGGCCAACGTCCTGACTTTC. Amino acid sequence: CASKSGSGANVLTF. V gene TRBV19 combines with J gene TRBJ2-6; D possibly corresponds to TRBD2 (5 bases). The germline V gene encodes CDR1 LNHDA and CDR2 SQIVND (reference sequence). Trimming left V 7 bases short and J 1 base short, with 8 bases between. The length of the CDR3 is 14 residues. Full variable domain (outside the CDR3, taken from reference TRBV19 and TRBJ2-6): DGGITQSPKYLFRKEGQNVTLSCEQNLNHDAMYWYRQDPGQGLRLIYYSQIVNDFQKGDIAEGYSVSREKKESFPLTVTSAQKNPTAFYLCASKSGSGANVLTFGAGSRLTVL.

CDR3 residues: CASSSRQGATSNYGYTF. Written as DNA, the CDR3 is TGTGCCAGCAGTTCCAGACAGGGGGCTACATCTAACTATGGCTACACCTTC. The V and J genes are TRBV27 and TRBJ1-2; 10 nucleotides align to TRBD1. The CDR3 contains 17 residues. Trimming at V came to 4 bases and at J to 0 bases, leaving 8 bases not matched to a gene. Germline V lookup: CDR1 MNHEY, CDR2 SMNVEV (reference sequence).

J is TRBJ2-2 and V is TRBV5-1; D gene unclear. Looked up from germline, CDR1 is SGHRS and CDR2 is YFSETQ. Trimming removed 2 bases at V and 1 base at J, with 9 bases between. The CDR3 contains 15 residues. CDR3 sequence reads: CASSLGGQNTGELFF. The CDR3, as DNA: TGCGCCAGCAGCTTAGGCGGCCAGAACACCGGGGAGCTGTTTTTT. Looking up the rest from reference TRBV5-1 and TRBJ2-2 gives the full variable domain: KAGVTQTPRYLIKTRGQQVTLSCSPISGHRSVSWYQQTPGQGLQFLFEYFSETQRNKGNFPGRFSGRQFSNSRSEMNVSTLELGDSALYLCASSLGGQNTGELFFGEGSRLTVL.

This chain links TRBV30 with TRBJ1-2, with D perhaps matching TRBD1 (5 bases). Per the germline V gene, CDR1 is GTSNPN and CDR2 is SVGIG (reference sequence). V shed 3 bases and J shed 8 bases, with 13 bases lying between them. The CDR3 totals 12 residues. The CDR3 is CAWRQGIYGYTF. The CDR3 DNA reads as TGTGCCTGGAGGCAGGGAATTTACGGCTACACCTTC.

This chain connects TRBV7-9 to TRBJ1-4, with D perhaps TRBD1 (5 bases). From germline, CDR1 is SEHNR and CDR2 FQNEAQ (reference sequence). With 2 bases removed from V and 6 bases from J, the gap between germline ends came to 10 bases. The CDR3 runs to 14 residues. This CDR3 is CASSLSGGDEKLFF. DNA of the CDR3: TGTGCCAGCAGCTTATCGGGGGGAGATGAAAAACTGTTTTTT.

The chain couples TRBV2 to TRBJ2-1; TRBD2 matches 11 bases. The CDR3 sequence is 15 residues long. In germline, CDR1 is SNHLY, CDR2 FYNNEI. The J segment lost 4 bases and the V segment lost 8 bases, leaving 7 bases of the junction unmatched. DNA for the CDR3: TGTGCCAGCGGTAAACTAGCGGGGGTATACAATGAGCAGTTCTTC. Translating gives CASGKLAGVYNEQFF. The variable domain in full, with the rest retrieved from reference TRBV2 and TRBJ2-1, is EPEVTQTPSHQVTQMGQEVILRCVPISNHLYFYWYRQILGQKVEFLVSFYNNEISEKSEIFDDQFSVERPDGSNFTLKIRSTKLEDSAMYFCASGKLAGVYNEQFFGPGTRLTVL.

The chain combines TRBV10-3 with TRBJ1-3, with TRBD1 as a possible D gene (5 bases). This CDR3 is built from 13 residues. V lost 10 bases and J lost 3, with 13 bases in between. Per germline, CDR1 ENHRY and CDR2 SYGVKD. Here the CDR3 reads CATTTVFGNTIYF. The CDR3 region has the DNA TGTGCCACCACGACAGTTTTTGGAAACACCATATATTTT.

The chain employs TRBV19 and TRBJ2-5, with TRBD2 matching over 10 bases. CDR1 is LNHDA, CDR2 SQIVND, per germline (reference sequence). V lost 5 bases and J lost 4; bases outside the gene matches: 7. The CDR3 length is 15 residues. The CDR3 loop reads CASSAPTSGVETQYF. The CDR3 bases are TGTGCCAGTAGTGCCCCAACTAGCGGGGTAGAGACCCAGTACTTC.

By share, this clone ranks as medium-sized. The CDR3 sequence: CSVLMGQPQETQYF. The CDR3, as DNA: TGCAGCGTTCTTATGGGACAGCCCCAAGAGACCCAGTACTTC. The chain is built from TRBV29-1 and TRBJ2-5; 7 bases align to TRBD1. The V and J ends lost 5 bases and 1 base, in that order; junction bases with no gene match: 7. The germline CDR1 and CDR2 sequences are SQVTM and ANQGSEA. The CDR3 consists of 14 residues.

The V and J genes are TRBV27 and TRBJ1-1; D remains ambiguous. The CDR3 is 15 amino acids. V was pared by 0 bases and J by 1 base, with 9 bases between. Germline assignment: CDR1 MNHEY and CDR2 SMNVEV (reference sequence). The CDR3 DNA reads as TGTGCCAGCAGTTTATCGAAAGGCGGGAACACTGAAGCTTTCTTT. It translates to CASSLSKGGNTEAFF.

CDR3 loop: CAGGGHSNQPQHF. CDR3 bases: TGTGCAGGAGGGGGCCATAGCAATCAGCCCCAGCATTTT. The chain couples TRBV19 to TRBJ1-5; 7 nucleotides line up with TRBD1. Germline assignment: CDR1 LNHDA and CDR2 SQIVND (reference sequence). CDR3 length: 13 amino acids.